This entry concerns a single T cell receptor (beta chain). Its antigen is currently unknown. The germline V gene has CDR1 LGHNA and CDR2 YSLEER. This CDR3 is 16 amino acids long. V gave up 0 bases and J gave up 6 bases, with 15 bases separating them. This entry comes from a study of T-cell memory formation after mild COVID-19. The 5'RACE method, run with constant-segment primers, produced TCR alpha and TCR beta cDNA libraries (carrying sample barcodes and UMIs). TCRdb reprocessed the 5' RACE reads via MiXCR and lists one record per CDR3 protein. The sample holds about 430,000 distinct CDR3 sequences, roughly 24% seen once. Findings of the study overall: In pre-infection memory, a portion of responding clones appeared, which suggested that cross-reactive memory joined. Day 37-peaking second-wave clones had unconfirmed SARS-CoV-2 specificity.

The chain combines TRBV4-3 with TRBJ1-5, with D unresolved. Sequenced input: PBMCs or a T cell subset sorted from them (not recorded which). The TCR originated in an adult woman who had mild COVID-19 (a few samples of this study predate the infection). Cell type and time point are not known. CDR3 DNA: TGCGCCAGCAGCCAAGATCACGGGATTCGAGGTCAGCCCCAGCATTTT. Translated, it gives CASSQDHGIRGQPQHF.